This T cell receptor beta chain was recovered during a study of blood T cell repertoires in COVID-19. Overall study context: The United States, Italy and Spain were the sources of the acute and convalescent COVID-19 samples. PBMCs, B-cell-depleted T cells, or T cells were the source of the cDNA or gDNA that made up the material.

Per the study methods: The authors estimated nucleated cell counts from reference gene primer amplification. Method: immunoSEQ multiplex PCR; TCRdb's copy keeps in-frame clones and lacks some. The V and J calls and clone size were taken over from that table, and D and trimming were inferred from the DNA. Of 60,000 or so clones in the sample, approximately 78% are singletons; the top ten hold 10% to 15%. The CDR3 extends over 15 amino acids. V lost 5 bases and J lost 1, with 12 bases in between. Germline CDR1 MNHNY, CDR2 SVGAGI (reference sequence). The genes are TRBV6-6 and TRBJ1-5; a possible D gene is TRBD1 (5 bases). Sequenced sample: peripheral blood. The sequence was obtained from a human donor in a cohort sampled during active COVID-19. Written as DNA, the CDR3 is TGTGCCAGCAGTCCGACAGACCCAAGCAATCAGCCCCAGCATTTT. It yields the protein CASSPTDPSNQPQHF.